The next 16 T cell receptor beta chains were all read from a single sample in a study of T cell clonality in common variable immunodeficiency. The method was immunoSEQ multiplex PCR; TCRdb's version includes in-frame clones alone and lacks a portion of them. The data show about 34,000 clones, with none appearing a single time. The sample comprised peripheral blood mononuclear cells. The receptors shown here come from a person aged 18 to 75 in good health.

This clone was seen at least ten times. Sequencing ends 3 residues short of the CDR3 end; the germline J gene provides the rest. V and J are TRBV7-2 and TRBJ1-1, with a weak D call TRBD1 (5 bases). Trimming removed 3 bases from V and 5 bases from J, with 16 bases in between. This CDR3 region has 15 residues. The germline V gene encodes CDR1 SGHTA and CDR2 FQGNSA. CDR3: CASSFFLSRGTEAFF. The sequenced CDR3 bases are TGTGCCAGCAGCTTTTTTCTATCCCGGGGGACTGAA.

In this sample, this clone turned up many times. Read sequence stops 3 residues before the CDR3 end, and the germline J gene provides the missing end. The chain joins TRBV20-1 to TRBJ2-3, with TRBD2 identical over 7 bases. The CDR3 is 14 amino acids. Germline CDR1 and CDR2: DFQATT and SNEGSKA (reference sequence). V gave up 3 bases and J gave up 2 bases; unmatched junction bases: 5. The covered CDR3 bases are TGCAGTGCTAGCGTGGCGGGGGTCACAGATACG. This encodes CSASVAGVTDT. The whole CDR3 is CSASVAGVTDTQYF.

This clone is labeled medium-sized. One end of the junction varies from germline; a read error may be responsible. The part of the CDR3 DNA that was read is TGCGCCAGCAGCCCCGGGGGAGGCTGGGGAGAA. It encodes CASSPGGGWGE. The complete CDR3 sequence is CASSPGGGWGEAFF. The chain combines TRBV4-2 with TRBJ1-1, with a possible D match to TRBD1 (5 bases). The read terminates 3 residues ahead of where the CDR3 ends, so the germline J gene completes it. There are 14 residues in the CDR3. Germline assignment: CDR1 LGHNA and CDR2 YNFKEQ.

This clone was recorded at least ten times. The read gets to within 3 residues of the CDR3 end, and the germline J gene fills in the rest. The chain employs TRBV19 and TRBJ1-1, with a weak D call TRBD1 (5 bases). Germline loops: CDR1 LNHDA, CDR2 SQIVND (reference sequence). The CDR3 runs 14 residues. V was pared by 5 bases and J by 1 base, with 11 bases between. The CDR3 is CASSFIDRNTEAFF. Partial CDR3 DNA: TGTGCCAGTAGTTTCATAGACAGGAACACTGAA.

This clone was seen repeatedly, ten times or more. With the read ending 3 residues before the CDR3 end, the germline J gene is used to fill in that end. V and J are TRBV5-4 and TRBJ2-2; the D is unclear. The CDR3 spans 13 residues. CDR1 SGHNT and CDR2 YYREEE come from the germline V gene (reference sequence). The V end lost 2 bases, the J end lost 8 bases, and 10 bases lay between the germline ends. The CDR3 here is CASSFARLGELFF. The sequenced CDR3 bases are TGTGCCAGCAGCTTCGCCCGACTTGGGGAG.

This clone was detected ten times or more. Coverage ceases 3 residues before the CDR3 finishes, and the germline J gene fills in the end. This chain links TRBV4-2 with TRBJ1-2; 7 bases fit TRBD1. Germline CDR1 LGHNA, CDR2 YNFKEQ. Trimming at V came to 0 bases and at J to 7 bases, leaving 2 bases not matched to a gene. The CDR3 spans 13 residues. CDR3 bases read: TGTGCCAGCAGCCAAGAAGGGGGCGGTGGC. It translates to CASSQEGGGG. The full CDR3 reads CASSQEGGGGYTF.

This clone was recorded many times. The sequenced fragment ends 3 residues before the CDR3 boundary, so the rest is inferred from the germline J gene. The J gene is TRBJ2-2, the V gene TRBV5-1; 8 bases match TRBD1. The CDR3 consists of 15 residues. J gave up 6 bases and V 0 bases, and 4 bases lay outside the gene matches. Germline V lookup: CDR1 SGHRS, CDR2 YFSETQ. CDR3 DNA, as far as it was read: TGCGCCAGCAGCTTGGGACAGGGGTTCGCCGGGGAG. Its translation is CASSLGQGFAGE. The complete CDR3 sequence is CASSLGQGFAGELFF.

This clone has ten or more counts. Incomplete CDR3 DNA: TGTGCCAGCAGCACCCGGGGGGCGAGGAGGTCGAACACCGGGGAG. Protein product: CASSTRGARRSNTGE. The CDR3 as a whole reads CASSTRGARRSNTGELFF. The V gene is TRBV3-1 (or the pseudogene TRBV3-2), the J gene TRBJ2-2; tentatively, D is TRBD2 (7 bases). The read comes to an end 3 residues before the CDR3 does, leaving the germline J gene to fill in the end. Germline V gene data show CDR1 as LGHDT and CDR2 as YNNKEL (reference sequence). The CDR3 has 18 amino acids. V was trimmed by 5 bases and J by 0 bases, leaving 19 bases between them.

This clone was seen repeatedly, ten times or more. From the germline J gene comes the end of the CDR3, since the read stops 3 residues before it. The chain has TRBV7-8 and TRBJ2-5, with 7 nucleotides matching TRBD1. The germline CDR1 and CDR2 sequences are SGHVS and FQNEAQ. The CDR3 runs to 11 residues. V lost 4 bases to trimming and J lost 7 bases; unmatched junction nucleotides: 0. The CDR3 reads CASSSGGTQYF. CDR3 DNA (partial): TGTGCCAGCAGCTCAGGGGGGACC.

This clone appeared many times. The CDR3 is cut off 3 residues early in the read; its end comes from the germline J gene. Different DNA sequences within this sample yield the same CDR3. V and J are TRBV20-1 and TRBJ2-2; 10 bases agree with TRBD2. The CDR3 spans 19 residues. Germline V gene sequence: CDR1 DFQATT, CDR2 SNEGSKA (reference sequence). CDR3 loop: CSTHYNKIAGGLPTGELFF. The DNA read from the CDR3 is TGCAGCACCCATTATAACAAGATAGCGGGAGGTCTCCCCACCGGGGAG.

This clone has at least ten counts. The DNA ends 3 residues before the CDR3 does, and the rest of the CDR3 is filled in from the germline J gene. This rearrangement joins TRBV20-1 to TRBJ2-4; perhaps TRBD2 as D (6 bases). The germline V gene has CDR1 DFQATT and CDR2 SNEGSKA (reference sequence). Trimming pared 5 bases from V and 0 bases from J, leaving 20 bases between. The CDR3 has 17 residues. The CDR3 here is CSAYNVKEAGAKNIQYF. Incomplete CDR3 DNA: TGCAGTGCTTATAACGTAAAAGAAGCGGGAGCCAAAAACATT.

This clone appeared a few times. With the read ending 3 residues before the CDR3 end, the germline J gene is used to fill in that end. V gene TRBV7-8 combines with J gene TRBJ1-1; possibly TRBD1 for D (5 bases). V gave up 6 bases and J gave up 0 bases, with 14 bases separating them. Germline loops: CDR1 SGHVS, CDR2 FQNEAQ. This CDR3 region has 15 residues. The CDR3 DNA, read in part, is TGTGCCAGCAGGGGGGGAAGGGGCGTGAACACTGAA. Translating gives CASRGGRGVNTE. The full CDR3 protein is CASRGGRGVNTEAFF.

This clone was recorded many times. The read finishes 3 residues shy of the CDR3 end, and the germline J gene is used to complete it. V is TRBV7-9 and J is TRBJ1-1, with a possible D match to TRBD1 (5 bases). Trimming removed 5 bases at V and 6 bases at J, with 16 bases between. This CDR3 comprises 14 residues. Germline V CDR1 and CDR2: SEHNR, FQNEAQ (reference sequence). The CDR3 loop is CASSKAKGLAEAFF. Incomplete CDR3 DNA: TGTGCCAGCAGCAAAGCGAAGGGGTTAGCTGAA.

This clone showed up many times. The missing CDR3 end, 3 residues past where the read stops, is filled in from the germline J gene. V gene TRBV20-1 combines with J gene TRBJ2-3; D uncertain. The CDR3 is 13 residues long. Germline CDR1 and CDR2: DFQATT and SNEGSKA (reference sequence). Trimming took off 3 bases at V and 0 bases at J, with 7 bases between the two ends. CDR3 loop: CSASAVSTDTQYF. The sequenced CDR3 bases are TGCAGTGCTAGTGCGGTCAGCACAGATACG.

This clone was picked up many times. Partial CDR3 DNA: TGTGCCAGCTCACCCCGGTGGGGGGGGCGAGAGACC. It codes for CASSPRWGGRET. The CDR3 reads in full as CASSPRWGGRETQYF. The chain uses TRBV18 and TRBJ2-5, with a weak D call TRBD2 (7 bases). The read ends 3 residues before the CDR3 terminus; that terminus is restored from the germline J gene. Deletions cut 3 bases from V and 4 bases from J, with 15 bases between. This CDR3 comprises 15 residues. Looked up from germline, CDR1 is KGHSH and CDR2 is LQKENI.

There are many counts of this clone. The CDR3 is cut off 3 residues early in the read; its end comes from the germline J gene. The chain is built from TRBV20-1 and TRBJ1-5; 8 bases match TRBD1. This CDR3 comprises 13 residues. The germline V gene has CDR1 DFQATT and CDR2 SNEGSKA (reference sequence). V gave up 5 bases and J gave up 4 bases; unmatched junction bases: 4. The CDR3 DNA, read in part, is TGCAGTGCTGGGGACAGGCCTAATCAGCCC. Its translation is CSAGDRPNQP. The entire CDR3 protein is CSAGDRPNQPQHF.